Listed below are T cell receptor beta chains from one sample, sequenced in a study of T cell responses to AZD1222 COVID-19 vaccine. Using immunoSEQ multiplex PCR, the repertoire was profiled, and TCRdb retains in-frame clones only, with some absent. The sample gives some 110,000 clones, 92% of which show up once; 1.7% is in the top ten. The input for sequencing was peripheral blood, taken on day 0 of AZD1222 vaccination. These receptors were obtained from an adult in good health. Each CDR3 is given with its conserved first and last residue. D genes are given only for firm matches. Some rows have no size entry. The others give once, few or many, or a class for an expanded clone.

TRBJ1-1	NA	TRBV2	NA	TGTGCCAGCAGTCCCAGGGTCTTGAACACTGAAGCTTTCTTT	CASSPRVLNTEAFF
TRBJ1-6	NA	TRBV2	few	TGTGCCAGCAGTGTCAAGGGACCTAATTCACCCCTCCACTTT	CASSVKGPNSPLHF
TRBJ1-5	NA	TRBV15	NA	TGTGCCACCAGCAGAGAGGTGGGGCGTTTTGGTCAGCCCCAGCATTTT	CATSREVGRFGQPQHF
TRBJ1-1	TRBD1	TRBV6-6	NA	TGTGCCAGTGGTCCCAGGGGGGGTACTGAAGCTTTCTTT	CASGPRGGTEAFF
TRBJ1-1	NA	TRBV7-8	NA	TGTGCCAGCAGCTTAGCGAAGGCGGGGGATGAAGCTTTCTTT	CASSLAKAGDEAFF
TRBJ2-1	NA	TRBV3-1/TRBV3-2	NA	TGTGCCAGCAGCCAAGGGAATGTCCGGGAGCAGTTCTTC	CASSQGNVREQFF
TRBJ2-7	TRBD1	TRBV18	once	TGTGCCAGCTCCCCGCAGGGGGAAGTTAACGAGCAGTACTTC	CASSPQGEVNEQYF
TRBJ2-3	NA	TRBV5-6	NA	TGTGCCAGCAGCTTGGACTTGCGGGCCGCCACAGATACGCAGTATTTT	CASSLDLRAATDTQYF
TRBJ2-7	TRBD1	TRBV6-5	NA	TGTGCCAACAGGGGGTACAAGGGCGAGCAGTACTTC	CANRGYKGEQYF
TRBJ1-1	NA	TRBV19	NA	TGTGCCAGTAGTAAACCCCGGACGGTGAACACTGAAGCTTTCTTT	CASSKPRTVNTEAFF
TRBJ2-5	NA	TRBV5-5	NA	TGTGCCAGCAGCCCAGACGGGATACCCCAAGAGACCCAGTACTTC	CASSPDGIPQETQYF
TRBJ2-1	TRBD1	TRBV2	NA	TGTGCCAGCTGCCCACAGGGGTTATTTAATGAGCAGTTCTTC	CASCPQGLFNEQFF
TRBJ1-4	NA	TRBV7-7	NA	TGTGCTAGCAGCTTAAATGTGGATAGGAATGAAAAACTGTTTTTT	CASSLNVDRNEKLFF
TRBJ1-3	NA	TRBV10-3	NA	TGTGCCATCAGGGACGGTGGAAACACCATATATTTT	CAIRDGGNTIYF
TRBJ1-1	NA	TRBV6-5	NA	TGTGCCAGCAGTCCCTGGGAACAGACAGTCACTGAAGCTTTCTTT	CASSPWEQTVTEAFF
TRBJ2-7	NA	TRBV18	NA	TGTGCCAGCTCACCACCCGGGGAACCCTACGAGCAGTACTTC	CASSPPGEPYEQYF
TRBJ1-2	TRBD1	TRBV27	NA	TGTGCCAGCAGTCCGACAGGGGGTTACTATGGCTACACCTTC	CASSPTGGYYGYTF
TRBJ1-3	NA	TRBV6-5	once	TGTGCCAGCAGTTATGGGGGAATCTCTGGAAACACCATATATTTT	CASSYGGISGNTIYF
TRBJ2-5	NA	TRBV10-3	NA	TGTGCCATCAGTGAAATCGATGGGGGGATCGGTGAGACCCAGTACTTC	CAISEIDGGIGETQYF
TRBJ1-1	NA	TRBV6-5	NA	TGTGCCAGCAGTCCAGGGAACACTGAAGCTTTCTTT	CASSPGNTEAFF
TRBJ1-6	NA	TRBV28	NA	TGTGCCAGCGGCGCCTATAATTCACCCCTCCACTTT	CASGAYNSPLHF
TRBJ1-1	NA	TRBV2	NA	TGTGCCAGCAGTGTAGGGTGGAACACTGAAGCTTTCTTT	CASSVGWNTEAFF
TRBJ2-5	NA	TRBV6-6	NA	TGTGCCAGCAGTTACTCGAGAGGGCAAATCCAAGAGACCCAGTACTTC	CASSYSRGQIQETQYF
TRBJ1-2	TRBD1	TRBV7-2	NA	TGTGCCAGCAGCTGGGGGTCGGACAGGACGGGTGGCTACACCTTC	CASSWGSDRTGGYTF
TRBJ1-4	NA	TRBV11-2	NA	TGTGCCAGCAGCGCCCGGGTGTGGGGGTACGAAAAACTGTTTTTT	CASSARVWGYEKLFF
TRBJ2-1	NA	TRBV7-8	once	TGTGCCAGCAGCACACGTGACGGTGAGCAGTTCTTC	CASSTRDGEQFF
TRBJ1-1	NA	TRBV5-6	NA	TGTGCCAGCAGCCCAGGGAGGTATGACACTGAAGCTTTCTTT	CASSPGRYDTEAFF
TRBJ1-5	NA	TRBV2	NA	TGTGCCAGCAGTGTGTATTATAGCAATCAGCCCCAGCATTTT	CASSVYYSNQPQHF
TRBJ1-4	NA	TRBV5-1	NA	TGCGCCAGCAGCCCCCAATTACAGGGAAATGAAAAACTGTTTTTT	CASSPQLQGNEKLFF
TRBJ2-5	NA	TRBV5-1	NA	TGCGCCAGCAGCTTAGGCAGCGTTATGGAGACCCAGTACTTC	CASSLGSVMETQYF
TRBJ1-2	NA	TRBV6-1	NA	TGTGCCAGCAGTGAAATCCCGACAGGAATCGGTAACTATGGCTACACCTTC	CASSEIPTGIGNYGYTF
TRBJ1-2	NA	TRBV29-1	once	TGCAGCGTTGATGGCAGGTCCCTGGGGTATGGCTACACCTTC	CSVDGRSLGYGYTF
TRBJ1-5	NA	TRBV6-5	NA	TGTGCCAGGTGCTGTAGCAATCAGCCCCAGCATTTT	CARCCSNQPQHF
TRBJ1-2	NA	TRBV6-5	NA	TGTGCCAGCAGAACGGCAGCTAACTATGGCTACACCTTC	CASRTAANYGYTF
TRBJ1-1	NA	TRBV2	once	TGTGCCAGCATAAGGTTTCTGGAAGCTTTCTTT	CASIRFLEAFF